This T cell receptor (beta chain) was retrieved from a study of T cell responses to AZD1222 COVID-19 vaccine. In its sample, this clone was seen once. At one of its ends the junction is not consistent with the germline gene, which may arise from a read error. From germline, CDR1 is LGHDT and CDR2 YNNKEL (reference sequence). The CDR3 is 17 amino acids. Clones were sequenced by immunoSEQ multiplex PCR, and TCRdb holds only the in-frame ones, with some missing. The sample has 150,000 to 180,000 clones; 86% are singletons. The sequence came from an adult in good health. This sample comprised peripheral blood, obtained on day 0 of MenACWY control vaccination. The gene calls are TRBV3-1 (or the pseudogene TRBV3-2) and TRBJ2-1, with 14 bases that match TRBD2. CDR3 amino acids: CASSEEGLAGAIYEQFF. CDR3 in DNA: TGTGCCAGCAGCGAAGAGGGACTAGCGGGGGCAATTTATGAGCAGTTCTTC.